What follows describes a single T cell receptor (beta chain). Its antigen is not yet known. There are no base qualities to consult, and no much larger clone falls within one base. The sample comes from a study of cytomegalovirus exposure and HLA in healthy donors (dated by TCRdb to about 2017). Study-level background: In an earlier analysis of 450 to 750 of the donors, about 260 Gb of sequence data and about 110 million unique TCR beta sequences from 180 million or so T cells were reported. Typing coverage varied by locus: about 629-640 donors for A, B, C, DRB1 and DQB1; 500 to 550 for DQA1; approximately 570 for DPA1; more than 450 for DPB1. Roughly five DR-DQ haplotypes were handled as single units for association and clustering, since linkage in the cohort was strong. The aim of the study was to test whether cataloging public T cell receptors could identify signatures of past pathogen exposure. Rather than using new phenotypic data, the later analysis identified candidate immune exposures from TCR beta sequences and from how often those sequences occurred across donors. Every discovery cohort repertoire had been produced on one sequencing platform. A separate validation cohort of more than 100 different subjects was used in addition to the roughly 700-subject first cohort. Among some 400 genotyped donors of the cohort, an average of approximately 240,000 unique TCR beta nucleotide sequences were sequenced per donor, around a sixth of them non-productive. To decide whether each TCR beta V gene segment behaved as functional or pseudogenic, an earlier analysis of some 570 of the donors relied on high-throughput TCR beta sequencing. A later analysis re-analyzed previously published TCR beta repertoires from 650 to 800 donors and added high-resolution HLA genotyping to study TCR occurrence patterns. In a later genetic analysis, genome-wide SNP genotypes for about three fifths of the roughly 670 donors were used, and that subset was treated as a discovery cohort. To predict cytomegalovirus infection status, the study brought together high-throughput TCR immunosequencing, statistical association of individual TCRs with disease status, and machine learning. Of the 300 to 500 genotyped donors, 81% were placed in the genetic ancestry cluster associated with self-reported Caucasian donors. Both class I and class II loci were covered by HLA typing, at four-digit resolution. The T cell repertoires of some 700 subjects were profiled by immunosequencing and related to cytomegalovirus serostatus. Donor age, sex, ethnicity and CMV serostatus were compiled together with the repertoire data. An early release that covered some 640 HLA-typed donors contained about 300 gigabases of sequencing data and around 80 million unique TCR sequences. General study outcomes and caveats: The sequencing pipeline was judged likely to have produced a cluster of highly shared sequence variants as a technical artifact. In a later analysis, TCR association rates were found to vary across HLA loci, with the most associated TCRs seen for DRB1 alleles and the fewest for HLA-C alleles. According to a later genetic analysis, donors in an Asian-associated ancestry cluster had fewer N-insertions in productive TCRs than the approximately 710-donor mean. A later analysis found that HLA-associated TCR beta chains were more clonally expanded and had lower generation probabilities than equally common non-associated chains. Three of the identified cytomegalovirus-associated TCR beta chains were confirmed in vitro to be specific for cytomegalovirus antigens. For the cohort, immune exposure information was limited to CMV serostatus. A further reported finding was that TCR beta sequences accurately predicted the HLA-A and HLA-B alleles for most subjects in the first cohort. Linkage disequilibrium might explain the correlated functional status among segregating V segments, but an unknown experimental factor could not be ruled out. According to the authors, the approach could potentially be generalized to other disease states and immunological phenotypes. Cytomegalovirus status was reported to be diagnosed by the classifier with high specificity and sensitivity in both the original and validation cohorts. According to a later analysis, most CMV-associated TCR beta chains appeared to be HLA-restricted, and the HLA associations seemed to be driven largely by CMV exposure. A later analysis associated around 16,000 TCR beta sequences with specific HLA alleles at a false discovery rate of 0.05. Because HLA typing was missing for some donors at each locus, association tests included only the typed subset. Across donors, most TCR sequences were observed very rarely, whereas some public TCRs were present in many individuals. The presence/absence analyses assumed that sequencing depth was roughly uniform across donors, and that assumption may not be true. A later analysis reported that several top co-occurrence clusters appeared linked to parvovirus B19, influenza, CMV and Epstein-Barr virus. Because counts were too low, approximately 18 rarely observed V segments, including chromosome 9 orphons, were excluded from the earlier analysis of fewer than 650 of the donors. Only TCR beta chains were sequenced in this cohort, and the absence of alpha or paired-chain data limited detectable features. In the study, approximately 160 TCR beta chains were listed as associated with cytomegalovirus. When HLA alleles, especially DR and DQ, strongly co-occurred, TCR associations were difficult to assign to individual alleles. In a later genetic analysis, a missense DCLRE1C variant was associated with V-gene and J-gene trimming of TCR beta chains, and the association was replicated in an independent cohort. Broadly in line with IMGT annotations, most TCR beta V segments showed up in productive rearrangements about 90% or about 30% of the time in an earlier analysis of 587 of the donors.

The cohort comprised 670 or so healthy bone marrow donors. At the time of sampling, every cohort member was nominally healthy, though immune exposures that went unrecorded were likely present. The donor was CMV seronegative and was included in the group of 352 seronegative cohort members. Every donor gave a peripheral blood sample, and the peripheral blood mononuclear cells from that sample were used for TCR beta sequencing. The Qiagen DNeasy Blood Extraction Kit was used to extract genomic DNA from the blood cell samples. Library generation was performed with the immunoSEQ multiplex PCR assay. For the multiplex PCR, a mixture combining 60 forward primers for TCR Vbeta segments and 13 reverse primers for TCR Jbeta segments was used. Amplification of the CDR3 region of rearranged TCR beta genes was performed with a multiplex PCR assay on genomic DNA. Amplified TCR beta libraries were sequenced as 87-base-pair reads on the Illumina HiSeq System. The paper's data handling went like this. A later analysis counted about 82 million unique TCR beta chains across the 550 to 750 repertoires, and roughly 11 million of these chains were shared by at least two donors. Raw reads were error-corrected and collapsed into unique sequences with a nearest-neighbor algorithm that merged closely related sequences to remove PCR and sequencing errors. CDR3 sequences were aligned to IMGT reference sequences to assign V, D and J gene segments. Each retained sequence needed at least a six-nucleotide match to both a V gene segment and a J gene segment. Rearrangements were classified as productive when the CDR3 lacked stop codons and remained in frame with V and J, and all other rearrangements were classified as non-productive. CDR3 was defined according to IMGT convention as the region running from the second conserved V-encoded cysteine to the conserved J-encoded phenylalanine. Sequences without an unambiguous match to a single V gene segment were excluded from the earlier analysis of 500 to 700 of the donors. In an earlier analysis of around 590 of the donors, a V segment was called functional when productive rearrangements were above 56.7%, and segregating when the standard deviation between donors exceeded 5%. To diagnose cytomegalovirus status from the catalog of TCR beta chain sequences, a statistical classification framework was built. In a later analysis, TCR nucleotide sequences were compared against IMGT/GENE-DB human TR gene sequences so that V and J genes could be assigned. In a later analysis, CDR3 sequences and most-parsimonious VDJ recombination scenarios were assigned using the TCRdist pipeline. In a later analysis, each TCR beta chain was defined by its CDR3 amino acid sequence together with its V-gene family, and reads without a unique V-gene family were excluded. In a later analysis, fewer than 650 highly shared, low-generation-probability nucleotide sequences were removed to address suspected cross-contamination and a sequencing artifact. In a later analysis, a clonal expansion index for each public chain was calculated from normalized within-repertoire ranks of inferred template counts. Generation probabilities in a later analysis came from a VDJ recombination model fitted to out-of-frame rearrangements, and those results were checked against IGoR. Hypergeometric tests were used in a later analysis to score TCR-TCR, TCR-HLA and TCR-CMV co-occurrence, with a repertoire-size bias correction applied to the TCR pairs. A later analysis estimated false discovery rates by permuting HLA or CMV assignments 20 times. In a later analysis, co-occurring TCRs were grouped with DBSCAN, and TCRdist sequence similarity was added when clustering was performed within HLA-allele-positive subsets. Repertoires with fewer than 30,000 or more than 120,000 public chains, plus five repertoires with anomalous nucleotide sharing, were excluded from co-occurrence clustering. TCRdb limited this immuneACCESS table to in-frame rearrangements with V and J called. A share of clones is missing; checked studies link under half to unresolved V genes, and the rest is unexplained. The V and J calls and clone size are taken from that table; D and trimming were inferred from the DNA. The sample table contains approximately 150,000 clones; only one count was recorded for approximately 81% of them. The top ten hold roughly 1% of the sample.

The sequencing sample was made of PBMCs. The TCR originated in a man aged 25 to 40 in good health and CMV-seronegative.

The DNA sequence reads TGTGCCAGCAGCTTAGTTAGGAGTTCAGCTTTCTTT. Its amino acids are CASSLVRSSAFF. The chain is assembled from TRBV13 and TRBJ1-1; the D gene remains uncertain. Reading the germline V gene (reference sequence) gives CDR1 PRHDT and CDR2 FYEKMQ. Including the terminal cysteine and phenylalanine, the CDR3 comprises 12 residues. Only CDR3 DNA remains: 36 bases, in frame from the first base. V is reduced by 1 base and J by 10 bases, leaving a spacing of 10 bases between them.